Shown below are 18 T cell receptor beta chains from a single sample sequenced in a study of shared clonotypes between healthy human individuals. Measured with immunoSEQ multiplex PCR; TCRdb has only the in-frame clones, and not every one. The table records approximately 500,000 clones, 75% to 80% of them present only once. Sequenced material: PBMCs. The receptors originated from a woman between 40 and 55 years old in good health. Some clones in this sample may be carry-over from other donors' samples.

The rearrangement joins TRBV7-9 to TRBJ1-2, with no clear D. The V gene's germline CDR1 is SEHNR and CDR2 FQNEAQ (reference sequence). This CDR3 has 16 residues. The V and J ends lost 2 bases and 0 bases respectively, with 13 bases between them. CDR3 protein: CASSLIRASTNYGYTF. CDR3 nucleotides: TGTGCCAGCAGCTTAATAAGGGCCTCGACTAACTATGGCTACACCTTC.

The chain uses TRBV2 and TRBJ2-1, with D possibly TRBD1 on 5 matching bases. V was trimmed by 6 bases and J by 4 bases, leaving 7 bases between them. Germline V lookup: CDR1 SNHLY, CDR2 FYNNEI. This CDR3 contains 12 residues. In nucleotides, the CDR3 is TGTGCCAGCAGAGGGGCGTACAATGAGCAGTTCTTC. This gives the protein CASRGAYNEQFF. The complete variable domain, with remaining parts taken from reference TRBV2 and TRBJ2-1, reads EPEVTQTPSHQVTQMGQEVILRCVPISNHLYFYWYRQILGQKVEFLVSFYNNEISEKSEIFDDQFSVERPDGSNFTLKIRSTKLEDSAMYFCASRGAYNEQFFGPGTRLTVL.

V usage is TRBV30 and J usage is TRBJ2-5, with 8 positions matching TRBD1. The closer fit of TRBJ2-7 to the DNA end suggests the J call may be wrong. CDR3 length equals 13 residues. Germline CDR1 and CDR2: GTSNPN and SVGIG (reference sequence). The chain's CDR3 is CASSGTGIYEQYF. The CDR3 bases are TGTGCCTCCTCCGGGACAGGAATCTACGAGCAGTACTTC.

The chain is built from TRBV18 and TRBJ2-1; possible D gene TRBD2, 5 bases. This CDR3 has 14 amino acids. The germline V and J ends were trimmed by 4 bases and 2 bases, with 9 bases remaining between them. Per germline, CDR1 KGHSH and CDR2 LQKENI. This CDR3 reads CASSRGPAYNEQFF. CDR3 bases: TGTGCCAGCTCACGCGGGCCCGCCTACAATGAGCAGTTCTTC.

This clone came up a few times. The chain recombines TRBV30 with TRBJ2-7; TRBD2 agrees at 13 bases. Trimming cost V 1 base and J 2 bases; bases outside gene matches: 20. CDR1 and CDR2 (germline): GTSNPN, SVGIG (reference sequence). This CDR3 is 21 amino acids long. In DNA form, the CDR3 reads TGTGCCTGGAGTGCGGGACAGGGGTGGACTAGCGGGAGTGCAGGAACCTACGAGCAGTACTTC. Amino acid sequence: CAWSAGQGWTSGSAGTYEQYF.

The V gene is TRBV6-5, the J gene TRBJ2-7; 7 nucleotides line up with TRBD1. CDR3 length: 14 residues. Per the germline V gene, CDR1 is MNHEY and CDR2 is SVGAGI. J was trimmed by 6 bases and V by 6 bases; bases with no gene match: 11. In DNA, the CDR3 is TGTGCCAGCAGCCGCGCCGGGACAGTGGGCGAGCAGTACTTC. It specifies CASSRAGTVGEQYF.

This clone occurred once. The genes are TRBV4-1 and TRBJ2-7; the D gene is possibly TRBD2 (5 bases). V was shortened by 5 bases and J by 2 bases, with 16 bases between the two germline ends. The germline gives CDR1 MGHRA, CDR2 YSYEKL. This CDR3 spans 15 amino acids. Written as DNA, the CDR3 is TGCGCCAGCAGCTCTCAATCGGACGGGACCTACGAGCAGTACTTC. Translation: CASSSQSDGTYEQYF.

The V gene is TRBV5-1, the J gene TRBJ1-1; 11 positions match TRBD1. The CDR3 covers 17 residues. The J segment lost 7 bases and the V segment lost 1 base, leaving 12 bases of the junction unmatched. Germline CDR1 and CDR2: SGHRS and YFSETQ. The CDR3 loop reads CASSLSPRTGGGFEAFF. In DNA, the CDR3 is TGCGCCAGCAGCTTGTCCCCGAGGACAGGGGGCGGGTTTGAAGCTTTCTTT.

The gene calls are TRBV6-1 and TRBJ1-5; 9 bases fit TRBD1. Germline V gives CDR1 MNHNS, CDR2 SASEGT. This CDR3 contains 15 residues. V was clipped by 8 bases and J by 4 bases; unmatched bases: 9. Written as DNA, the CDR3 is TGTGCCAGCGGACCGGGACAGGGTCTTAATCAGCCCCAGCATTTT. Translating it yields CASGPGQGLNQPQHF.

The sample holds one count of this clone. The chain has TRBV4-1 and TRBJ2-2, with TRBD1 matching 8 bases. Germline values: CDR1 MGHRA, CDR2 YSYEKL. The CDR3 covers 16 residues. The V segment lost 1 base and the J segment 5 bases; nucleotides outside the gene matches: 6. The CDR3 bases are TGCGCCAGCAGCCAAGGAGACAGGGGCAGGACCGGGGAGCTGTTTTTT. The encoded protein is CASSQGDRGRTGELFF.

This clone was seen a handful of times. This chain uses TRBV5-4 with TRBJ2-3; the match to TRBD2 covers 7 bases. The germline gives CDR1 SGHNT, CDR2 YYREEE (reference sequence). The V segment lost 4 bases and the J segment 0 bases; nucleotides outside the gene matches: 5. The CDR3 runs 15 residues. As DNA, the CDR3 is TGTGCCAGCAGCCAGGGCGGGGGTAGCACAGATACGCAGTATTTT. Translated, it gives CASSQGGGSTDTQYF. Full variable domain (rest looked up from reference TRBV5-4 and TRBJ2-3): ETGVTQSPTHLIKTRGQQVTLRCSSQSGHNTVSWYQQALGQGPQFIFQYYREEENGRGNFPPRFSGLQFPNYSSELNVNALELDDSALYLCASSQGGGSTDTQYFGPGTRLTVL.

V usage is TRBV5-1 and J usage is TRBJ2-1; TRBD2 matches 10 bases. CDR1 is SGHRS and CDR2 is YFSETQ in the germline V gene. V was clipped by 4 bases and J by 8 bases; unmatched bases: 12. This CDR3 spans 16 amino acids. CDR3 protein: CASSPPLAGAPDEQFF. The DNA of the CDR3 is TGCGCCAGCAGCCCCCCGCTAGCGGGAGCCCCTGATGAGCAGTTCTTC.

As to this clone: A far larger clone is a single base away, which makes a read error likely. This sample includes further DNA sequences coding for the same CDR3. The CDR3 coding sequence is TGCGCCAGCAGTCCGTTGGGCGCAGGGGTTTACGGTTACACCTTC. Translating gives CASSPLGAGVYGYTF. V usage is TRBV5-1 and J usage is TRBJ1-2; D is possibly TRBD1 (6 bases). V lost 5 bases and J lost 11, with 25 bases in between. CDR1 and CDR2 (germline): SGHRS, YFSETQ. The length of the CDR3 is 15 residues.

J is TRBJ2-5 and V is TRBV28, with TRBD1 matching 10 bases. The germline V gene encodes CDR1 MDHEN and CDR2 SYDVKM. The CDR3 is 16 residues long. Trimming at V came to 6 bases and at J to 4 bases, leaving 11 bases not matched to a gene. This chain's CDR3 is CASSSGTGVKRETQYF. The CDR3 region has the DNA TGTGCCAGCAGCTCCGGGACAGGGGTAAAGCGAGAGACCCAGTACTTC.

V and J are TRBV7-6 and TRBJ2-3; 10 nucleotides match TRBD1. Germline trimming cut 0 bases from V and 3 bases from J; bases unmatched to any gene: 6. In germline, CDR1 is SGHVS, CDR2 FNYEAQ. The CDR3 extends over 17 amino acids. CDR3 DNA: TGTGCCAGCAGCTTAGCTCCCTGGACAGGGGGGACAGATACGCAGTATTTT. It is translated as CASSLAPWTGGTDTQYF.

This clone was counted a few times. The chain links TRBV2 to TRBJ2-5; D not certain. Germline lookup yields CDR1 SNHLY and CDR2 FYNNEI. The CDR3 totals 12 residues. V lost 5 bases to trimming and J lost 2 bases, with 6 bases between them. This CDR3 reads CASSRTQETQYF. As DNA, the CDR3 is TGTGCCAGCAGTCGGACGCAAGAGACCCAGTACTTC.

Regarding this clone: The identical CDR3 is also encoded by other nucleotide sequences in the sample. The chain combines TRBV5-8 with TRBJ1-1; no clear D. V lost 2 bases and J 1 base, leaving 6 bases between the germline ends. The CDR3 spans 13 residues. Per the germline V gene, CDR1 is SGHTS and CDR2 is YDEGEE. In DNA, the CDR3 is TGTGCCAGCAGCTTAAACAAGAACACTGAAGCTTTCTTT. It translates to CASSLNKNTEAFF.

The chain combines TRBV4-2 with TRBJ2-1; no clear D. The CDR3 loop spans 13 amino acids. V shed 1 base and J shed 2 bases, with 3 bases lying between them. Germline-derived CDR1 and CDR2 are LGHNA and YNFKEQ. The chain's CDR3 is CASSQGAYNEQFF. CDR3 bases: TGTGCCAGCAGCCAAGGGGCCTACAATGAGCAGTTCTTC.